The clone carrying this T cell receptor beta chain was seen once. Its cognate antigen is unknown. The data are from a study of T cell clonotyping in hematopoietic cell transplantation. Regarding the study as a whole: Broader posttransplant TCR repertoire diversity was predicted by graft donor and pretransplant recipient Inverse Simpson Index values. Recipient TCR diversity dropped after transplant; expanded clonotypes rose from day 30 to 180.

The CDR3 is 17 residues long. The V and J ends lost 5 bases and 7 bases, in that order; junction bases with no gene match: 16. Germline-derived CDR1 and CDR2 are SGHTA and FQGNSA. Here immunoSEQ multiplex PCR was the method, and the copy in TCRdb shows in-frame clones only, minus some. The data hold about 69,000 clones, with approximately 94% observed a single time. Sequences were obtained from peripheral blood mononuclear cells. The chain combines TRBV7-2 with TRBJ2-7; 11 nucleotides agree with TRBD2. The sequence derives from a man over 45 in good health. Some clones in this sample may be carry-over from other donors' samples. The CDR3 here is CASSDAPPSGGRGEQYF. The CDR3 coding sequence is TGTGCCAGCAGCGATGCCCCCCCTAGCGGGGGGAGAGGGGAGCAGTACTTC.